The 18 T cell receptor beta chains below were found in one sample sequenced in a study of shared clonotypes between healthy human individuals. TCRdb's copy holds only in-frame clones and misses some; the assay was immunoSEQ multiplex PCR. The sample carries a few million clones, approximately 92% recorded once. The sequenced material came from naive CD4+ T cells sorted from blood. The subset: CD45RA+ positively selected. All receptors come from a young man in good health.

Regarding this clone: The sample has other DNA sequences that encode this CDR3 too. The gene calls are TRBV7-2 and TRBJ2-7; D is undetermined. The germline gives CDR1 SGHTA, CDR2 FQGNSA. The CDR3 totals 14 residues. V was cut by 1 base and J by 2 bases, with 9 bases left in between. The CDR3 DNA follows: TGTGCCAGCAGCTTAGACGTCGGAACCTACGAGCAGTACTTC. This sequence encodes CASSLDVGTYEQYF.

A note on this clone: The same CDR3 can be traced to other DNA sequences in this sample. The CDR3 loop reads CASSRAETQYF. Written as DNA, the CDR3 is TGTGCCAGCAGTAGAGCAGAGACCCAGTACTTC. The chain links TRBV6-5 to TRBJ2-5; D not resolved. V was clipped by 5 bases and J by 4 bases, with 5 bases between them. The CDR3 contains 11 residues. CDR1 is MNHEY, CDR2 SVGAGI, per germline.

This rearrangement joins TRBV5-1 to TRBJ1-1; TRBD1 matches at 8 bases. V trimming: 3 bases; J trimming: 5 bases; junction bases outside the gene matches: 27. The CDR3 has 21 amino acids. CDR1 SGHRS and CDR2 YFSETQ come from the germline V gene. The CDR3 loop is CASSSTSSRDRKNPPRTEAFF. CDR3 in DNA: TGCGCCAGCAGCTCTACCTCTTCCCGGGACAGGAAGAACCCGCCCAGGACTGAAGCTTTCTTT.

The chain combines TRBV10-3 with TRBJ2-1; D remains ambiguous. CDR1 and CDR2 (germline): ENHRY, SYGVKD. The V gene lost 8 bases and the J gene lost 8 bases, with 10 bases spanning the gap. CDR3 size: 11 residues. The CDR3 is CAIAENDEQFF. The DNA of the CDR3 is TGTGCCATCGCCGAAAACGATGAGCAGTTCTTC.

For this clone: The sample holds other DNA sequences that translate to the same CDR3. Here the CDR3 DNA reads TGCGCCAGCAGCTTGGGGACAGACTACAATGAGCAGTTCTTC. It specifies CASSLGTDYNEQFF. The rearrangement uses TRBV5-1 and TRBJ2-1, with a possible D match to TRBD1 (6 bases). Deletions cut 0 bases from V and 3 bases from J, with 7 bases between. The CDR3 totals 14 residues. CDR1 and CDR2 (germline): SGHRS, YFSETQ. Full variable domain (rest looked up from reference TRBV5-1 and TRBJ2-1): KAGVTQTPRYLIKTRGQQVTLSCSPISGHRSVSWYQQTPGQGLQFLFEYFSETQRNKGNFPGRFSGRQFSNSRSEMNVSTLELGDSALYLCASSLGTDYNEQFFGPGTRLTVL.

A single count supports this clone. The chain combines TRBV6-5 with TRBJ2-3, with D uncertain. This CDR3 comprises 15 residues. Germline V gene lookup returns CDR1 MNHEY and CDR2 SVGAGI. The V gene lost 8 bases and the J gene lost 0 bases, with 15 bases spanning the gap. CDR3 bases: TGTGCCAGCGGTCATAGGGCTTCTAGCACAGATACGCAGTATTTT. Protein sequence: CASGHRASSTDTQYF.

The sample holds one count of this clone. J is TRBJ2-7 and V is TRBV5-4, with TRBD1 matching 11 bases. V shed 5 bases, J shed 6 bases, and the junction held 10 bases outside the gene matches. This CDR3 comprises 15 residues. The germline gives CDR1 SGHNT, CDR2 YYREEE (reference sequence). CDR3 sequence (DNA): TGTGCCAGCAGTGAAGCCGGGACAGGGGGTCTCGAGCAGTACTTC. Translating gives CASSEAGTGGLEQYF. The complete variable domain, with remaining parts taken from reference TRBV5-4 and TRBJ2-7, reads ETGVTQSPTHLIKTRGQQVTLRCSSQSGHNTVSWYQQALGQGPQFIFQYYREEENGRGNFPPRFSGLQFPNYSSELNVNALELDDSALYLCASSEAGTGGLEQYFGPGTRLTVT.

This clone was seen just once. J is TRBJ2-3 and V is TRBV9; perhaps TRBD2 as D (5 bases). The V and J ends lost 4 bases and 2 bases respectively, with 14 bases between them. The CDR3 is 15 amino acids. Germline V CDR1 and CDR2: SGDLS, YYNGEE. The chain's CDR3 is CASSSVGSATDTQYF. CDR3 DNA sequence: TGTGCCAGCAGCTCCGTGGGTAGCGCCACAGATACGCAGTATTTT.

This chain uses TRBV4-1 with TRBJ1-5; 8 bases align to TRBD1. The V gene's germline CDR1 is MGHRA and CDR2 YSYEKL. V shed 0 bases, J shed 7 bases, and the junction held 8 bases outside the gene matches. This CDR3 contains 16 residues. The CDR3 nucleotides are TGCGCCAGCAGCCAAGATCAGGGGGCGGCTAGGCAGCCCCAGCATTTT. Translated, it gives CASSQDQGAARQPQHF.

The V and J genes are TRBV7-8 and TRBJ1-4, with 10 bases identical to TRBD1. V gave up 6 bases and J gave up 3 bases; unmatched junction bases: 10. Germline-derived CDR1 and CDR2 are SGHVS and FQNEAQ. This CDR3 contains 17 residues. The CDR3 bases are TGTGCCAGCAGTGCAAGGGGGACAGGGGTTGCTAATGAAAAACTGTTTTTT. The encoded protein is CASSARGTGVANEKLFF. Based on the CDR3 plus reference TRBV7-8 and TRBJ1-4, the full variable domain is GAGVSQSPRYKVAKRGQDVALRCDPISGHVSLFWYQQALGQGPEFLTYFQNEAQLDKSGLPSDRFFAERPEGSVSTLKIQRTQQEDSAVYLCASSARGTGVANEKLFFGSGTQLSVL.

Notes on this clone: The junction and the germline gene differ at one end; a read error may be behind it. Within the sample, other DNA sequences also encode this same CDR3. The V and J genes are TRBV30 and TRBJ1-6; the match to TRBD1 covers 8 bases. CDR1 is GTSNPN and CDR2 is SVGIG in the germline V gene (reference sequence). The CDR3 sequence is 15 residues long. This CDR3 reads CAWSQGALYNSPLHF. As DNA, the CDR3 is TGTGCCTGGTCCCAGGGGGCCCTCTATAATTCGCCCCTCCACTTT.

Only one count was recorded for this clone. The chain is built from TRBV19 and TRBJ2-1; 9 bases fit TRBD1. Germline values: CDR1 LNHDA, CDR2 SQIVND (reference sequence). With 5 bases clipped from V and 9 bases from J, the junction kept 8 bases outside the gene matches. This CDR3 region has 14 residues. The CDR3 here is CASSPDDRGAEQFF. Written as DNA, the CDR3 is TGTGCCAGTAGTCCCGACGACAGGGGGGCTGAGCAGTTCTTC.

The rearrangement links TRBV13 to TRBJ2-7; tentative D call: TRBD2 (5 bases). The germline V gene has CDR1 PRHDT and CDR2 FYEKMQ (reference sequence). CDR3 length equals 16 residues. Trimming shortened V by 0 bases and J by 3 bases, and 15 bases separated the two germline ends. CDR3 sequence: CASSLGRPVLGYEQYF. In DNA, the CDR3 is TGTGCCAGCAGCTTAGGCCGCCCAGTACTAGGCTACGAGCAGTACTTC.

The gene calls are TRBV5-6 and TRBJ2-5, with D perhaps being TRBD1 or TRBD2 (5 bases each). Trimming pared 2 bases from V and 3 bases from J, leaving 14 bases between. Per the germline V gene, CDR1 is SGHDT and CDR2 is YYEEEE. CDR3 length equals 15 residues. CDR3 DNA: TGTGCCAGCAGCTTTAAGGGGACGGGAAAAGAGACCCAGTACTTC. The encoded protein is CASSFKGTGKETQYF. The full variable domain, completed using reference TRBV5-6 and TRBJ2-5, is DAGVTQSPTHLIKTRGQQVTLRCSPKSGHDTVSWYQQALGQGPQFIFQYYEEEERQRGNFPDRFSGHQFPNYSSELNVNALLLGDSALYLCASSFKGTGKETQYFGPGTRLLVL.

The genes are TRBV18 and TRBJ1-1; the D is unclear. Trimming stripped 6 bases from V and 6 bases from J, with 11 bases between. The CDR3 loop spans 12 amino acids. CDR1 KGHSH and CDR2 LQKENI come from the germline V gene. As DNA, the CDR3 is TGTGCCAGCTCCCGATTGGGATCTGAAGCTTTCTTT. This gives the protein CASSRLGSEAFF.

As concerns this clone: The sample contains more than one DNA sequence encoding this CDR3. The gene calls are TRBV5-1 and TRBJ2-1; 10 nucleotides match TRBD2. CDR3 length equals 15 residues. V shed 4 bases and J 3 bases; nucleotides not matched to a gene: 4. The V gene's germline CDR1 is SGHRS and CDR2 YFSETQ. CDR3 region: CASSLAGASYNEQFF. The CDR3 nucleotides are TGCGCCAGCAGCCTAGCGGGAGCTAGCTACAATGAGCAGTTCTTC.

The chain couples TRBV7-2 to TRBJ2-7; unclear D gene. The V gene lost 6 bases and the J gene lost 2 bases, with 14 bases spanning the gap. The CDR3 covers 14 residues. Per the germline V gene, CDR1 is SGHTA and CDR2 is FQGNSA. The CDR3 loop is CASRVVSDAYEQYF. The CDR3 nucleotides read TGTGCCAGCAGAGTCGTATCAGACGCCTACGAGCAGTACTTC.

The genes are TRBV18 and TRBJ2-7, with TRBD1 identical over 10 bases. Germline CDR1 and CDR2: KGHSH and LQKENI. Losses at the gene ends were 5 bases for V and 2 bases for J; bases not matched to a gene: 6. The CDR3 sequence is 15 residues long. The CDR3 nucleotides are TGTGCCAGCTCAACCACCGGGACAGGGGCCTACGAGCAGTACTTC. Translating gives CASSTTGTGAYEQYF.